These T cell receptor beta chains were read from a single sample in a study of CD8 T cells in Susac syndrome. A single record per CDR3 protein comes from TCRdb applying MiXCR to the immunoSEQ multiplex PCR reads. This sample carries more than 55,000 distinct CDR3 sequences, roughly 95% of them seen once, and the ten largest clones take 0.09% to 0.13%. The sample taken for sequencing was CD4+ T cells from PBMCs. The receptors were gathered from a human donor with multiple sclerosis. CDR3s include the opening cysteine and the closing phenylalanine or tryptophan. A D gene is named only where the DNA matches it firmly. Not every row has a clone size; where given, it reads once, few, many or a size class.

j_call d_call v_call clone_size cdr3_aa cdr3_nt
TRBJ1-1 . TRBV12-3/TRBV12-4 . CASSKGQSTGTEAFF TGTGCCAGCAGTAAAGGACAGTCAACCGGGACTGAAGCTTTCTTT
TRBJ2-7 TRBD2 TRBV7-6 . CASSKTSGSSYEQYF TGTGCCAGCAGCAAGACTAGCGGGTCCTCCTACGAGCAGTACTTC
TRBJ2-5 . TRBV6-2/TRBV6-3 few CASSYSTETQYF TGTGCCAGCAGTTACTCGACGGAGACCCAGTACTTC
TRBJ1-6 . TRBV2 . CASSKVSVGSYNSPLHF TGTGCCAGCAGTAAGGTCTCAGTGGGCTCCTATAATTCACCCCTCCACTTT
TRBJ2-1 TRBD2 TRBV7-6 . CASSGGLVGIDEQFF TGTGCCAGCAGCGGGGGACTAGTCGGAATCGATGAGCAGTTCTTC
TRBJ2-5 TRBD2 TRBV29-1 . CSVERPGGTQYF TGCAGCGTTGAAAGACCGGGAGGGACCCAGTACTTC
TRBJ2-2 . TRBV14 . CASSQRGTNTGELFF TGTGCCAGCAGCCAACGGGGGACGAACACCGGGGAGCTGTTTTTT
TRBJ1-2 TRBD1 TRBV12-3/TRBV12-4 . CASSSVGQGAYFGYTF TGTGCCAGCAGCTCTGTCGGACAGGGGGCCTACTTCGGCTACACCTTC
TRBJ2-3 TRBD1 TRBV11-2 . CASSPGQGVNTQYF TGTGCCAGCAGCCCCGGACAGGGAGTAAATACGCAGTATTTT
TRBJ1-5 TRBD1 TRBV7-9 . CASSLESGGQPQHF TGTGCCAGCAGCTTAGAATCAGGGGGACAGCCCCAGCATTTT
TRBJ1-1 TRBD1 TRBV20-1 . CSARVTGMNTEAFF TGCAGTGCTAGAGTGACAGGGATGAACACTGAAGCTTTCTTT
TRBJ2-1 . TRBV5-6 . CASSLAGRGQSEQFF TGTGCCAGCAGCTTGGCGGGGAGGGGGCAGAGTGAGCAGTTCTTC
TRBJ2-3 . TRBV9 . CASSPRGRGGQDTQYF TGTGCCAGCAGCCCCAGGGGGCGGGGGGGCCAAGATACGCAGTATTTT
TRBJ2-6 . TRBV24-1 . CATSDIQGSPAGANVLTF TGTGCCACCAGTGATATACAGGGTTCCCCCGCGGGGGCCAACGTCCTGACTTTC
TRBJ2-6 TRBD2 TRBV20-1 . CSARLAGDSGANVLTF TGCAGTGCTAGACTAGCGGGGGACTCTGGGGCCAACGTCCTGACTTTC
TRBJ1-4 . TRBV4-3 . CASSQEGLGNEKLFF TGCGCCAGCAGCCAAGAAGGGCTTGGTAATGAAAAACTGTTTTTT
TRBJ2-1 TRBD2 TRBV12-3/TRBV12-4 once CASSLLGLAFGNEQFF TGTGCCAGCAGTTTACTGGGACTAGCGTTTGGCAATGAGCAGTTCTTC
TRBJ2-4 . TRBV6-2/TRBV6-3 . CASSDGGALAKNIQYF TGTGCCAGCAGTGACGGGGGCGCCCTAGCCAAAAACATTCAGTACTTC
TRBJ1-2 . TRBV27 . CASRLQQGGYGYTF TGTGCCAGCAGACTACAACAGGGAGGTTATGGCTACACCTTC
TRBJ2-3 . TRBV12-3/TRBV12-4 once CASTPFDSGDTQYF TGTGCCAGCACCCCTTTTGATAGCGGAGATACGCAGTATTTT
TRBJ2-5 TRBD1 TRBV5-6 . CASSDGTGGRETQYF TGTGCCAGCAGCGACGGGACAGGGGGCAGAGAGACCCAGTACTTC
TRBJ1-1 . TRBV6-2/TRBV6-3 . CASSYGGGGLSTEAFF TGTGCCAGCAGTTACGGAGGAGGGGGGCTGAGCACTGAAGCTTTCTTT
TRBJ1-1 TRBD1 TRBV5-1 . CASSARTGAKGTEAFF TGCGCCAGCAGCGCTAGGACAGGAGCCAAGGGCACTGAAGCTTTCTTT
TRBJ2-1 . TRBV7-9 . CASRSRNNEQFF TGTGCCAGCAGAAGCAGAAACAATGAGCAGTTCTTC
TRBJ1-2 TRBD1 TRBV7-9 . CASRPEGAPGYGYTF TGTGCCAGCAGGCCGGAGGGGGCGCCGGGGTATGGCTACACCTTC
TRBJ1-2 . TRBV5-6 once CASSLGSTGYGYTF TGTGCCAGCAGCTTGGGGTCGACAGGCTATGGCTACACCTTC
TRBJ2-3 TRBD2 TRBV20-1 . CSARPLTSVTRADTQYF TGCAGTGCTAGGCCCCTGACTAGCGTTACAAGAGCAGATACGCAGTATTTT
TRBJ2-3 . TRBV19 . CASSSQGSTDTQYF TGTGCCAGTAGCTCGCAGGGGAGCACAGATACGCAGTATTTT
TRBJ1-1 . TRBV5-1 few CASSLGGLSTEAFF TGCGCCAGCAGCTTGGGGGGGCTTAGCACTGAAGCTTTCTTT
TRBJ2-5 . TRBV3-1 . CASSQESVYGETQYF TGTGCCAGCAGCCAAGAATCCGTTTATGGAGAGACCCAGTACTTC
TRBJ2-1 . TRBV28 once CASGKFNEQFF TGTGCCAGTGGGAAGTTCAATGAGCAGTTCTTC
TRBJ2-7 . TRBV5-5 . CASSLVGRSYEQYF TGTGCCAGCAGCTTGGTAGGCCGCTCCTACGAGCAGTACTTC
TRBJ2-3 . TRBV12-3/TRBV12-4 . CASRRNPRVDTQYF TGTGCCAGCAGACGCAACCCCAGGGTGGATACGCAGTATTTT
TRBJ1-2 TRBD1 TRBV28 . CASRSDRAYGYTF TGTGCCAGCAGATCGGACAGGGCCTATGGCTACACCTTC
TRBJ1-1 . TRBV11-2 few CASSLYTEAFF TGTGCCAGCAGCTTATACACTGAAGCTTTCTTT
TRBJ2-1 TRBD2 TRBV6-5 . CASSSLGGGGNEQFF TGTGCCAGCAGCTCACTCGGCGGCGGGGGGAATGAGCAGTTCTTC
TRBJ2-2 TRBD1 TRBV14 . CASRRQGAAGELFF TGTGCCAGCAGACGACAGGGGGCCGCCGGGGAGCTGTTTTTT
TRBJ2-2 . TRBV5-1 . CASSLVILTGELFF TGCGCCAGCAGCTTGGTTATATTAACCGGGGAGCTGTTTTTT
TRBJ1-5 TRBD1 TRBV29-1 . CSVVEGAGNQPQHF TGCAGCGTTGTTGAGGGGGCTGGCAATCAGCCCCAGCATTTT
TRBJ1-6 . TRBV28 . CASSHNLQNNSPLHF TGTGCCAGCAGTCACAATCTACAGAATAATTCACCCCTCCACTTT
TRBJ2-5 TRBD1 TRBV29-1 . CSVGRTGGQETQYF TGCAGCGTTGGGCGGACAGGGGGCCAGGAGACCCAGTACTTC
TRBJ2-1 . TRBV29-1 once CSVQAFSYNEQFF TGCAGCGTTCAGGCTTTCTCCTACAATGAGCAGTTCTTC
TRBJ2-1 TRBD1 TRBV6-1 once CASSLDRVPYNEQFF TGTGCCAGCAGTTTAGACAGGGTTCCCTACAATGAGCAGTTCTTC
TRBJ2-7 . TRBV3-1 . CASSQASGEFGEQYF TGTGCCAGCAGCCAAGCCAGTGGAGAGTTTGGGGAGCAGTACTTC
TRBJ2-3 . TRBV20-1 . CSAGYTDTQYF TGCAGTGCTGGGTACACAGATACGCAGTATTTT
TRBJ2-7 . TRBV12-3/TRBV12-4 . CASSLAGNNRYEQYF TGTGCCAGCAGTTTAGCGGGGAACAACCGCTACGAGCAGTACTTC
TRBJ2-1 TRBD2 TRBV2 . CASSDPRLTSGGRNYNEQFF TGTGCCAGCAGTGACCCCCGGTTGACTAGCGGGGGTCGGAACTACAATGAGCAGTTCTTC
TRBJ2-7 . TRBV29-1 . CSVEDVGYEQYF TGCAGCGTTGAAGACGTAGGCTACGAGCAGTACTTC
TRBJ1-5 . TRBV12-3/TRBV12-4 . CASSPEGNGQPQHF TGTGCCAGCAGCCCCGAAGGGAACGGCCAGCCCCAGCATTTT
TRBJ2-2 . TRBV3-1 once CASSQNAGTGELFF TGTGCCAGCAGCCAAAATGCGGGCACCGGGGAGCTGTTTTTT
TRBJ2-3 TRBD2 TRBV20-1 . CSAREAGVTDTQYF TGCAGTGCTAGAGAAGCGGGGGTCACAGATACGCAGTATTTT
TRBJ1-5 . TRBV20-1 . CSARDANQPQHF TGCAGTGCTCGGGACGCTAATCAGCCCCAGCATTTT
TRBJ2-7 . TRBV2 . CASSLDPETYEQYF TGTGCCAGCAGTCTTGATCCGGAAACCTACGAGCAGTACTTC
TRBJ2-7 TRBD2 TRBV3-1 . CASSQDGGGYPYEQYF TGTGCCAGCAGCCAAGACGGGGGGGGATACCCCTACGAGCAGTACTTC
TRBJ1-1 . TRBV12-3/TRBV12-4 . CASSLGGGRGTEAFF TGTGCCAGCAGCCTAGGGGGGGGCCGGGGCACTGAAGCTTTCTTT
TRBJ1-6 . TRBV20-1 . CSARAGLNSYNSPLHF TGCAGTGCTAGAGCAGGTTTAAACTCCTATAATTCACCCCTCCACTTT
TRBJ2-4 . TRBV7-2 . CASSLTGSGSIQYF TGTGCCAGCAGCTTAACGGGCTCGGGGAGCATTCAGTACTTC
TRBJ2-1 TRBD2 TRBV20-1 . CSAGRRGAQSDEQFF TGCAGTGCGGGAAGGCGGGGGGCCCAGTCGGATGAGCAGTTCTTC
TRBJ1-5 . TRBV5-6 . CASSLEGDSNQPQHF TGTGCCAGCAGCTTGGAAGGGGATAGCAATCAGCCCCAGCATTTT